This T cell receptor beta chain comes out of a study of blood T cell repertoires in COVID-19. Study-wide context: The study drew acute and convalescent COVID-19 samples from the United States, Italy and Spain. PBMCs, B-cell-depleted T cells, or T cells provided the cDNA or gDNA that made up the material.

Germline CDR1 is SNHLY and CDR2 is FYNNEI. The CDR3 is 14 residues long. As originally analysed: Amplification of reference gene primers provided the estimated nucleated cell counts. The protocol was immunoSEQ multiplex PCR, while the TCRdb copy is restricted to in-frame clones and leaves out a portion. The DNA was the basis for D and trimming; V, J and clone size are from that table. Of about 200,000 clones in the sample, almost 90% were seen once. This clone came up a few times. The junction differs from germline at one of its ends, possibly a read error. The genes are TRBV2 and TRBJ1-6; no definite D call. This receptor was identified in a man between 18 and 35 years old with active or convalescent COVID-19. The material sequenced was peripheral blood. The CDR3 protein is CASTERDLVSPLHF. As DNA, the CDR3 is TGTGCCAGCACTGAACGCGATTTGGTTTCGCCCCTCCACTTT.